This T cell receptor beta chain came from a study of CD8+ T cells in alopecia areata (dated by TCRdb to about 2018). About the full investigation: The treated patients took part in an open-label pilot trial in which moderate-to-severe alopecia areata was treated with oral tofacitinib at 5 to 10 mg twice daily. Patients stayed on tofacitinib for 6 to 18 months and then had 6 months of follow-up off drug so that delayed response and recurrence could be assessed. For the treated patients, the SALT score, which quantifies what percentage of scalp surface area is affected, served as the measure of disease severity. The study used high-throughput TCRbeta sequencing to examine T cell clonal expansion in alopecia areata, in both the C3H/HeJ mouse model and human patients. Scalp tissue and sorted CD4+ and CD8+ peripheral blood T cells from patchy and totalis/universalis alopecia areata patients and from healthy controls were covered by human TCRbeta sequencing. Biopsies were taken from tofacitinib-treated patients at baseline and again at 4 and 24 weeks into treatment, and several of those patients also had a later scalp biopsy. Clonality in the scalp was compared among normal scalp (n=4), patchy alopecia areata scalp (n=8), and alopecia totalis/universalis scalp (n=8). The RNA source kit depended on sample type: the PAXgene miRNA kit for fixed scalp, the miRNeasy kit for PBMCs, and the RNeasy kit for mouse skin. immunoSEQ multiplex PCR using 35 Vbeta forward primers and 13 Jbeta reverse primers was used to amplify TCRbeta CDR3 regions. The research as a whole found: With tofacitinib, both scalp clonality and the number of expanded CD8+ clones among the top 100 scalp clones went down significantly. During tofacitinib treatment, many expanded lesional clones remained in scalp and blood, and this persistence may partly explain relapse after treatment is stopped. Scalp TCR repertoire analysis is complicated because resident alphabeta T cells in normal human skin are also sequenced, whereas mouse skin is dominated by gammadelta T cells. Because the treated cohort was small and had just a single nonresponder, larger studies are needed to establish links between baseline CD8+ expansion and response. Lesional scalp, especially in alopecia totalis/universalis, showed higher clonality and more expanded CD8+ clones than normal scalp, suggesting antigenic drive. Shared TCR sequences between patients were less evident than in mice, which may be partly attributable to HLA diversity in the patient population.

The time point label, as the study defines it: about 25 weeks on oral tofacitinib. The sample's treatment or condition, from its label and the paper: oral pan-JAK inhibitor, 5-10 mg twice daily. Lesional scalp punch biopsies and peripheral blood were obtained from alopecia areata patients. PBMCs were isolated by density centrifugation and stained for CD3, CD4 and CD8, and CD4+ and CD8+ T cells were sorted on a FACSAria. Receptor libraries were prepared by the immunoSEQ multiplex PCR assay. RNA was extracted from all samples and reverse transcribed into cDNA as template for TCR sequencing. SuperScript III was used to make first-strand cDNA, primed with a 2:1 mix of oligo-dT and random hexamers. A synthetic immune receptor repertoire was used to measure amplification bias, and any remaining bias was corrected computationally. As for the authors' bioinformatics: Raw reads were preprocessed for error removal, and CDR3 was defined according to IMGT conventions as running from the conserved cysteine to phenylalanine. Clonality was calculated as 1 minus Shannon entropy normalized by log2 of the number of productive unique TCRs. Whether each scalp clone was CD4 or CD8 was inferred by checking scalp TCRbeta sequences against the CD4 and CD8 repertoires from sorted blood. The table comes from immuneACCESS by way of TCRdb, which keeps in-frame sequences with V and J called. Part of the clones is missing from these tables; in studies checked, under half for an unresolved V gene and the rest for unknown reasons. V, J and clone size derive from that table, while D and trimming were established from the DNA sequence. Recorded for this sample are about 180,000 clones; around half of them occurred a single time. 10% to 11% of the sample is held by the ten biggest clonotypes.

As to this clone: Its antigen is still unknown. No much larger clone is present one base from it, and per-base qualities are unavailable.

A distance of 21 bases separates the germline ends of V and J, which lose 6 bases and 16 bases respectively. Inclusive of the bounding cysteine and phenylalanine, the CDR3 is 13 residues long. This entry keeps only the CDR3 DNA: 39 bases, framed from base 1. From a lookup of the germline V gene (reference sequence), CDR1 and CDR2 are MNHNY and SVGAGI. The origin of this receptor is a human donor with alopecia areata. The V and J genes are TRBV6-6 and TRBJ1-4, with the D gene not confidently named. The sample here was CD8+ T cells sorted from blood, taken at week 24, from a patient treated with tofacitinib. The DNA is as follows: TGTGCCAGCAGCAATGGTGACCTCCCAACGGCGTTTTTT. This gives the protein CASSNGDLPTAFF.